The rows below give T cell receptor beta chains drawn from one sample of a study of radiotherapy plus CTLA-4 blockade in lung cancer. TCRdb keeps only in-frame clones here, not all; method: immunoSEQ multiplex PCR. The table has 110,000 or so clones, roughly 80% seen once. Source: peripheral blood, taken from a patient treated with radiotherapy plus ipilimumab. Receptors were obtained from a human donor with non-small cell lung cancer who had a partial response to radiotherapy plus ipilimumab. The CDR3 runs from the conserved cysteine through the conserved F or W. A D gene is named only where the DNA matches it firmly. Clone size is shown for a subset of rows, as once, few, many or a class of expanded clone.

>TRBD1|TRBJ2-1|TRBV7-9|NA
CASSSTGGSEQFF
TGTGCCAGCAGCTCCACAGGGGGCAGTGAGCAGTTCTTC
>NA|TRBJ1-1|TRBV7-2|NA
CASSLLWGAEAFF
TGTGCCAGCAGCTTATTATGGGGGGCTGAAGCTTTCTTT
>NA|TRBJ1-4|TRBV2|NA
CASSDDGGGLFF
TGTGCCAGCAGTGACGACGGGGGGGGACTGTTTTTT
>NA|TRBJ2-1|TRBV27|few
CASSTETGLLEQFF
TGTGCCAGCAGTACCGAGACTGGCCTTTTGGAGCAGTTCTTC
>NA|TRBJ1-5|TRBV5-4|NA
CASSLHNQPQHF
TGTGCCAGCAGCTTACATAATCAGCCCCAGCATTTT
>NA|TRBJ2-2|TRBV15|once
CATSSTTSAPLTGELFF
TGTGCCACCAGCAGTACGACATCGGCTCCTCTCACCGGGGAGCTGTTTTTT
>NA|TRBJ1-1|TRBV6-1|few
CASSESWGRGTEAFF
TGTGCCAGCAGTGAAAGTTGGGGGCGAGGGACTGAAGCTTTCTTT
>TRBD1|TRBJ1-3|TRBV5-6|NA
CASSPKGTGGNTIYF
TGTGCCAGCAGCCCAAAAGGGACAGGAGGAAACACCATATATTTT
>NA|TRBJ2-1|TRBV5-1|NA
CASSLVTGTSYNEQFF
TGCGCCAGCAGCTTAGTTACCGGGACAAGCTACAATGAGCAGTTCTTC
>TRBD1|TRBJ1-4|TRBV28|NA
CASSLSQRTGIGEKLFF
TGTGCCAGCAGTTTATCCCAAAGGACAGGGATTGGGGAAAAACTGTTTTTT
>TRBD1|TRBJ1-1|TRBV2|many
CASSKQGRDEAFF
TGTGCCAGCAGTAAACAGGGGCGGGATGAAGCTTTCTTT
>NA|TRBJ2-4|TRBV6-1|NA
CASIGKNIQYF
TGTGCCAGCATCGGGAAAAACATTCAGTACTTC
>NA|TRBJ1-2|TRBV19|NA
CASSIGGTNYGYTF
TGTGCCAGTAGTATTGGGGGGACCAACTATGGCTACACCTTC
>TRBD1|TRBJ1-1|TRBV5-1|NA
CASNRDSYTEAFF
TGCGCCAGCAACAGGGACAGCTACACTGAAGCTTTCTTT
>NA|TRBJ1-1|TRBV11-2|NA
CASSLGGGNTEAFF
TGTGCCAGCAGCTTAGGGGGGGGTAACACTGAAGCTTTCTTT
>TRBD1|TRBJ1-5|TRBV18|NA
CASSPGQGGRNQPQHF
TGTGCCAGCTCACCGGGACAGGGAGGGCGCAATCAGCCCCAGCATTTT
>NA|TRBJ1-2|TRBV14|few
CASSPNRVSYGYTF
TGTGCCAGCAGCCCAAACAGGGTTTCCTATGGCTACACCTTC
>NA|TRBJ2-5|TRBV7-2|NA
CASSPDSLGTQYF
TGTGCCAGCAGCCCGGACAGCCTAGGGACCCAGTACTTC
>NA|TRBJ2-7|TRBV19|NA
CASSTDGEGKQYF
TGTGCCAGTAGTACCGACGGAGAGGGTAAGCAGTACTTC
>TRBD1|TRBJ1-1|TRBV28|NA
CASGLTGRPPNTEAFF
TGTGCCAGTGGGCTGACAGGGAGGCCCCCGAACACTGAAGCTTTCTTT
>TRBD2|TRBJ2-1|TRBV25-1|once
CASSVSGSSYNEQFF
TGTGCCAGCAGTGTTAGCGGGAGCTCCTACAATGAGCAGTTCTTC
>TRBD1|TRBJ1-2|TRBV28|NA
CASSLTLRGGAGYTF
TGTGCCAGCAGTTTGACGCTTAGAGGGGGCGCGGGCTACACCTTC
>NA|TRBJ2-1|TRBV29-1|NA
CSVLGGRIAGRPNEQFF
TGCAGCGTTCTAGGGGGCAGAATAGCGGGGAGACCCAATGAGCAGTTCTTC
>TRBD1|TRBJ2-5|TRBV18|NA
CASSFGQEETQYF
TGTGCCAGCTCATTCGGACAGGAAGAGACCCAGTACTTC
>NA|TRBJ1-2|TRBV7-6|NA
CASSPTTAYGYTF
TGTGCCAGCAGCCCCACGACAGCCTATGGCTACACCTTC
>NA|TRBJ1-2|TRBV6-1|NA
CASSRQDSYGYTF
TGTGCCAGCTCTCGGCAGGATTCCTATGGCTACACCTTC
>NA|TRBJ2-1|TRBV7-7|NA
CASSLAETAPYNEQFF
TGTGCTAGCAGCTTAGCGGAGACAGCCCCTTACAATGAGCAGTTCTTC
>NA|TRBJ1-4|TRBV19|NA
CASKARGNREKLFF
TGTGCCAGTAAGGCCAGGGGAAATCGTGAAAAACTGTTTTTT
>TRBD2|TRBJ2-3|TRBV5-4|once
CASSLPSRASGYTDTQYF
TGTGCCAGCAGTCTCCCCTCCCGCGCTAGCGGTTACACAGATACGCAGTATTTT
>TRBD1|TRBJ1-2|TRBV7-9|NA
CASSFRDRPYGYTF
TGTGCCAGCAGCTTCCGGGACAGACCCTATGGCTACACCTTC
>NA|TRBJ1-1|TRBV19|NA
CASSIQQGWNTEAFF
TGTGCCAGTAGTATCCAGCAGGGATGGAACACTGAAGCTTTCTTT
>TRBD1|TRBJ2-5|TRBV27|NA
CASSSIGGEGTGARETQYF
TGTGCCAGCAGTTCTATAGGGGGTGAGGGTACAGGGGCCCGAGAGACCCAGTACTTC
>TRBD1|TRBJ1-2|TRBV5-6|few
CASRRGQEGYGYTF
TGTGCCAGCAGGCGGGGACAGGAGGGATATGGCTACACCTTC
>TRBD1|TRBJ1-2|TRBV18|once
CASTERLGQGANGYTF
TGTGCCAGCACCGAACGATTAGGACAGGGGGCAAATGGCTACACCTTC
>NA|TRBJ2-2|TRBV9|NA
CASSSHFKGRVELFF
TGTGCCAGCAGCTCCCACTTTAAGGGCAGGGTGGAGCTGTTTTTT
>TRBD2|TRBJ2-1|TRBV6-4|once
CASSPGLVSEQFF
TGTGCCAGCAGCCCGGGACTAGTCAGTGAGCAGTTCTTC
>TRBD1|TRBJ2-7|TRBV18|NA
CASSPGTGYEQYF
TGTGCCAGCTCACCTGGGACAGGCTACGAGCAGTACTTC
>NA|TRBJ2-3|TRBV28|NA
CASRTGAGFWYF
TGTGCCAGCAGGACTGGGGCAGGGTTTTGGTATTTT
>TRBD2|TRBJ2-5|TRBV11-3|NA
CASSLGLAGSRETQYF
TGTGCCAGCAGCTTGGGACTAGCGGGATCGAGGGAGACCCAGTACTTC
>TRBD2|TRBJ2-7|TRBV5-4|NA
CASSLGGTSSYEQYF
TGTGCCAGCAGCTTGGGTGGGACTAGCTCCTACGAGCAGTACTTC
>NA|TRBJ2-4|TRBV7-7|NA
CASSLSPQGFQYF
TGTGCTAGCAGCTTATCGCCTCAGGGGTTCCAGTACTTC